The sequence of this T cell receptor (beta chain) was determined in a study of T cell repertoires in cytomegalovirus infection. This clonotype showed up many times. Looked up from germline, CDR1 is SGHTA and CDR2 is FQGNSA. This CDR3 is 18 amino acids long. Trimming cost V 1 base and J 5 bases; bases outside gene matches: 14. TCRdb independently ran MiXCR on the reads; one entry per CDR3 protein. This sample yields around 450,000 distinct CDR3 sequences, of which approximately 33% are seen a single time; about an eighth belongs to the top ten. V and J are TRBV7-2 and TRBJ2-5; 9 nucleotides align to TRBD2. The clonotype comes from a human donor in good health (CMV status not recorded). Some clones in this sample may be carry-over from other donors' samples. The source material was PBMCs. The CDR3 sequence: CASSLGPRGRGGVETQYF. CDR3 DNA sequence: TGTGCCAGCAGCTTAGGCCCGCGGGGGCGGGGGGGCGTTGAGACCCAGTACTTC.